This TCR beta chain was identified during a study of cytomegalovirus exposure and HLA in healthy donors. The germline CDR1 and CDR2 sequences are SNHLY and FYNNEI. The CDR3 has 15 residues. V lost 6 bases, J lost 4 bases, and 9 bases stayed unmatched. Sequencing was performed with immunoSEQ multiplex PCR; in TCRdb, only in-frame clones are kept and a portion is missing. The data show under 250,000 clones, roughly three quarters seen once. The chain couples TRBV2 to TRBJ1-5, with 7 bases fitting TRBD1. This sequence originates from a woman in her thirties in good health and CMV-seronegative. Sequenced: PBMCs. CDR3 region: CASRGRDSLNQPQHF. The CDR3 DNA is TGTGCCAGCAGGGGACGGGACAGTCTAAATCAGCCCCAGCATTTT.